This record concerns one T cell receptor (beta chain) sequence. J gave up 0 bases and V 5 bases, and 5 bases lay outside the gene matches. Germline V gives CDR1 SGHAT, CDR2 FQNNGV. The CDR3 covers 15 residues. TCRdb's table, derived via immunoSEQ multiplex PCR, lists solely in-frame clones and lacks some. In the table there are over 250,000 clones, 85% to 90% of which are singletons. This sample was taken from a study of blood T cell repertoires in COVID-19. The sequencing sample was made of PBMCs or T cells enriched from blood (not recorded which). V and J are TRBV11-2 and TRBJ2-5; TRBD2 matches 8 bases. The clonotype comes from a woman aged 55-70 years in a cohort exposed to, infected with or recovered from COVID-19 (not recorded which). CDR3 protein: CASSPGLAHQETQYF. The CDR3 DNA sequence: TGTGCCAGCAGCCCAGGACTAGCACACCAAGAGACCCAGTACTTC.